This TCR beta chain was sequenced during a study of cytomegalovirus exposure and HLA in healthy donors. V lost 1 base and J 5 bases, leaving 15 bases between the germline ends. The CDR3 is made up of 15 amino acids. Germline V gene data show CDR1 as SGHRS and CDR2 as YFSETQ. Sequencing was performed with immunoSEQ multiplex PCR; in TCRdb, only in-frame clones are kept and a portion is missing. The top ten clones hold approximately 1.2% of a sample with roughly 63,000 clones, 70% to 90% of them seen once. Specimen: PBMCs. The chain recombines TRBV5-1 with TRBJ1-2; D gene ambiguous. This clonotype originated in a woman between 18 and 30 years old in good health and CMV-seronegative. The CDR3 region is CASSLIPGPGYGYTF. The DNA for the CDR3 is TGCGCCAGCAGCTTGATCCCCGGCCCCGGGTATGGCTACACCTTC.